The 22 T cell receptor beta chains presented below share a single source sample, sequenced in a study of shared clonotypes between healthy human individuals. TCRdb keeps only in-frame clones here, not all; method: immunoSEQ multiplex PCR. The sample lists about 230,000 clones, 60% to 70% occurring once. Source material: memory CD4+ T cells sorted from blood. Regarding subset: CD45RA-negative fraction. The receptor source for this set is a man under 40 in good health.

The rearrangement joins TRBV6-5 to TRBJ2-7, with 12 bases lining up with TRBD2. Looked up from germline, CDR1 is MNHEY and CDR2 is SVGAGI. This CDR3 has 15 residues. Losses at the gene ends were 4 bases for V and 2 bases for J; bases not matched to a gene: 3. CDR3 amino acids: CASSSLAGGTYEQYF. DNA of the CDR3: TGTGCCAGCAGTTCCCTAGCGGGAGGGACCTACGAGCAGTACTTC.

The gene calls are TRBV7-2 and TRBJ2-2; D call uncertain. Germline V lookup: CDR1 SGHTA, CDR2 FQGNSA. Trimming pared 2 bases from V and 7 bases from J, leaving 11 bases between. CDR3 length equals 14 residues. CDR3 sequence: CASSLSQSYGELFF. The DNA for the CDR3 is TGTGCCAGCAGCTTAAGTCAGTCGTACGGGGAGCTGTTTTTT.

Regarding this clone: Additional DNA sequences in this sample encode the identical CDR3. In nucleotides, the CDR3 is TGTGCCAGCAGCTTCACAGGGGAAGAGACCCAGTACTTC. Amino acids: CASSFTGEETQYF. The chain uses TRBV5-4 and TRBJ2-5, with 7 bases lining up with TRBD1. The CDR3 runs to 13 residues. Trimming took 2 bases from V and 3 from J; bases not matched to a gene: 1. Per the germline V gene, CDR1 is SGHNT and CDR2 is YYREEE (reference sequence).

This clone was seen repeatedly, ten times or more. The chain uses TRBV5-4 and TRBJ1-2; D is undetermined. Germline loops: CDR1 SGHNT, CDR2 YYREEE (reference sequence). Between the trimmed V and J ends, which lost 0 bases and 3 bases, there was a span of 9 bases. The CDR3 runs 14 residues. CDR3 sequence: CASSLVGEDYGYTF. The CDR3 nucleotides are TGTGCCAGCAGCTTGGTTGGGGAGGACTATGGCTACACCTTC.

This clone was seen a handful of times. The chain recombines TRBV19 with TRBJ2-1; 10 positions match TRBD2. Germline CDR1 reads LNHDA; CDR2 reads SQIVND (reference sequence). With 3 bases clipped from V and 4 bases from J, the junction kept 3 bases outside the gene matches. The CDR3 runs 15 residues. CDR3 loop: CASSIRTSGYNEQFF. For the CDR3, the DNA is TGTGCCAGTAGTATTCGGACTAGCGGATACAATGAGCAGTTCTTC. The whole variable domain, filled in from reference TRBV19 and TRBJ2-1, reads DGGITQSPKYLFRKEGQNVTLSCEQNLNHDAMYWYRQDPGQGLRLIYYSQIVNDFQKGDIAEGYSVSREKKESFPLTVTSAQKNPTAFYLCASSIRTSGYNEQFFGPGTRLTVL.

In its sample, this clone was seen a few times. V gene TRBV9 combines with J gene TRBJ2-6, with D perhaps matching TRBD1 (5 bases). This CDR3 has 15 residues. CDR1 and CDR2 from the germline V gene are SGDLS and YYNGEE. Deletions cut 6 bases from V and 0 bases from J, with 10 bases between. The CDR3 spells CASKGHLSGANVLTF. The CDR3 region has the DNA TGTGCCAGCAAAGGACACCTCTCTGGGGCCAACGTCCTGACTTTC.

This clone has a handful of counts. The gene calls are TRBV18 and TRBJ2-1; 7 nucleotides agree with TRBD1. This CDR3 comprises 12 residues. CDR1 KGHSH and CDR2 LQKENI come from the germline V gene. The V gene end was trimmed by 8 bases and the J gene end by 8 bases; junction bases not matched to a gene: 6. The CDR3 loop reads CASRLTGDEQFF. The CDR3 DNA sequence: TGTGCCAGCCGACTAACAGGGGATGAGCAGTTCTTC.

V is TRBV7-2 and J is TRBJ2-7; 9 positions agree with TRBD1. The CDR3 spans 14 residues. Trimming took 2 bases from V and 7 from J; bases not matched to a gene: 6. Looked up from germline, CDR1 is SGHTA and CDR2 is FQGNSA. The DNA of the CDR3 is TGTGCCAGCAGCTTACCTCGGACAGGGGCGGAGCAGTACTTC. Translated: CASSLPRTGAEQYF.

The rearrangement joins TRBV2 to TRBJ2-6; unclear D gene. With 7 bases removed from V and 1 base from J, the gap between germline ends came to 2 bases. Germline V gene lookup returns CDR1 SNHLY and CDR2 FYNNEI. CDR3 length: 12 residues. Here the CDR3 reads CASKSGANVLTF. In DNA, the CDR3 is TGTGCCAGCAAATCTGGGGCCAACGTCCTGACTTTC.

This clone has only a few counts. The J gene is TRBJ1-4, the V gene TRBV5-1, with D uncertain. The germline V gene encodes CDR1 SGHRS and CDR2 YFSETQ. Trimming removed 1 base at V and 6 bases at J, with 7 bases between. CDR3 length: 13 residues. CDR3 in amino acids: CASSLLVDEKLFF. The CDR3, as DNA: TGCGCCAGCAGCTTGTTGGTAGATGAAAAACTGTTTTTT. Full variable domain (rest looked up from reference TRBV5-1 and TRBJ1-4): KAGVTQTPRYLIKTRGQQVTLSCSPISGHRSVSWYQQTPGQGLQFLFEYFSETQRNKGNFPGRFSGRQFSNSRSEMNVSTLELGDSALYLCASSLLVDEKLFFGSGTQLSVL.

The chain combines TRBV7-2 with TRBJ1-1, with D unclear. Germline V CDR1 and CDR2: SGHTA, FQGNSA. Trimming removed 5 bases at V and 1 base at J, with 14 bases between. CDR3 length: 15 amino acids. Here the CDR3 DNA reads TGTGCCAGCAGCCCTAGTCGGGCACAGAACACTGAAGCTTTCTTT. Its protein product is CASSPSRAQNTEAFF.

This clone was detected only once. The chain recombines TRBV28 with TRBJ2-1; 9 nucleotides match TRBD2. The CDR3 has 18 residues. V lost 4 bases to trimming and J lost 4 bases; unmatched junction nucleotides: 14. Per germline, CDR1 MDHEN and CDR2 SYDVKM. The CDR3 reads CASSSPAGLASSYNEQFF. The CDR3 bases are TGTGCCAGCAGTTCACCCGCGGGACTAGCTTCTTCGTACAATGAGCAGTTCTTC. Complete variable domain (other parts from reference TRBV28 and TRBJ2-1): DVKVTQSSRYLVKRTGEKVFLECVQDMDHENMFWYRQDPGLGLRLIYFSYDVKMKEKGDIPEGYSVSREKKERFSLILESASTNQTSMYLCASSSPAGLASSYNEQFFGPGTRLTVL.

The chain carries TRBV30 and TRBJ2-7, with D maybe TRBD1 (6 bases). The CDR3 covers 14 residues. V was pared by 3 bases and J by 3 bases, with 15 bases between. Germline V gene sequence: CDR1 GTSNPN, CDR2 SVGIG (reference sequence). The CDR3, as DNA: TGTGCCTGGAGGGGGATGGACAGATTCTACGAGCAGTACTTC. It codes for CAWRGMDRFYEQYF.

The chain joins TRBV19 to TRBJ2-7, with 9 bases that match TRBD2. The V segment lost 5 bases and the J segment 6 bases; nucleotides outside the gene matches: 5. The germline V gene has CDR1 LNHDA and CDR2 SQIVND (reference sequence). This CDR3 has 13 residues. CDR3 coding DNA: TGTGCCAGTAGTGGCGGGAGGGCTGGCGAGCAGTACTTC. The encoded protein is CASSGGRAGEQYF.

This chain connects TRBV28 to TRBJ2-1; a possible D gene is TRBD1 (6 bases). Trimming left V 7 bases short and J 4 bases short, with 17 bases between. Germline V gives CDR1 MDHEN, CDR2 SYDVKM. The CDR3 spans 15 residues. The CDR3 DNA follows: TGTGCCAGCAACCGGCAGGAGAGGGGGTACAATGAGCAGTTCTTC. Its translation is CASNRQERGYNEQFF.

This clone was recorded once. The CDR3 sequence is CASSLQGAARNYGYTF. The CDR3 DNA follows: TGTGCCAGCAGCTTACAGGGGGCAGCCAGGAACTATGGCTACACCTTC. The V and J genes are TRBV5-5 and TRBJ1-2; 9 nucleotides agree with TRBD1. J lost 2 bases, V lost 2 bases, and 7 bases had no gene match. Germline V gene sequence: CDR1 SGHKS, CDR2 YYEKEE (reference sequence). The CDR3 sequence is 16 residues long.

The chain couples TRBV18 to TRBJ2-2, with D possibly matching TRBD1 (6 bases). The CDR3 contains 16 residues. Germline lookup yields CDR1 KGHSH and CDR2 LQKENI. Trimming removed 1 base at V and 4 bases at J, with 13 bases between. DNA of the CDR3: TGTGCCAGCTCACCACTCCCAGGGGACACCACCGGGGAGCTGTTTTTT. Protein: CASSPLPGDTTGELFF.

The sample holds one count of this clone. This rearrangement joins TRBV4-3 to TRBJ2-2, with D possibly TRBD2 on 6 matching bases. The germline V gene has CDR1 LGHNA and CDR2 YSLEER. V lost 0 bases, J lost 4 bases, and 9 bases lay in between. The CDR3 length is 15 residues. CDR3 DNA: TGCGCCAGCAGCCAAGATTTGGGGGGCACCGGGGAGCTGTTTTTT. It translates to CASSQDLGGTGELFF.

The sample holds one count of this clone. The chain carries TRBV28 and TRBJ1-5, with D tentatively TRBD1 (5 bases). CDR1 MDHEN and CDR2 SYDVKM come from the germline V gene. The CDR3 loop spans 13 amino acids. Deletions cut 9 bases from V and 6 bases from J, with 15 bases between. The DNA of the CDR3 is TGTGCCAGTCTGAAACCGGGGCTTCAGCCCCAGCATTTT. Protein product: CASLKPGLQPQHF.

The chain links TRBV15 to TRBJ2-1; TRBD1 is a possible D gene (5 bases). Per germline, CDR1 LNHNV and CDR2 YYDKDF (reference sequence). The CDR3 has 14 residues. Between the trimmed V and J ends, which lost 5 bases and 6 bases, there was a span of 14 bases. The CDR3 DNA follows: TGTGCCACCAGCCTATTGGCAGGGATCAATGAGCAGTTCTTC. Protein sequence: CATSLLAGINEQFF. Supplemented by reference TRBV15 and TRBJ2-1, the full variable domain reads DAMVIQNPRYQVTQFGKPVTLSCSQTLNHNVMYWYQQKSSQAPKLLFHYYDKDFNNEADTPDNFQSRRPNTSFCFLDIRSPGLGDTAMYLCATSLLAGINEQFFGPGTRLTVL.

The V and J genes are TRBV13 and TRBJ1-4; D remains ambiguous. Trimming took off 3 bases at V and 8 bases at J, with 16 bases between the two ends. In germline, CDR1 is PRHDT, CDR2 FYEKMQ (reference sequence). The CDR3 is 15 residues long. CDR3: CASSLGWNREEKLFF. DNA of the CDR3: TGTGCCAGCAGCTTGGGATGGAACAGAGAAGAAAAACTGTTTTTT.

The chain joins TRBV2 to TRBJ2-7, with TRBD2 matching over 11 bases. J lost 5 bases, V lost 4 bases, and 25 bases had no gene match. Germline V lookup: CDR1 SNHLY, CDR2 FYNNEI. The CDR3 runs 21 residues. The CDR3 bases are TGTGCCAGCAGTGGGCGGGTTCTAGCGGGAGGCCGGGAACAGACCGACAACGAGCAGTACTTC. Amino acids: CASSGRVLAGGREQTDNEQYF.